The clone carrying this TCR beta chain was picked up a small number of times. What it binds is not known. This sample was included in a study of regulatory T cells in long-lasting Graves disease. Overall study results and limits: There were preferences for TRBV28, TRBJ1-2 and TRBJ2-5 in persistent disease.

Library construction for TCR beta used iRepertoire HTBI primers and Arm-PCR of CDR3 regions. Each CDR3 protein is one row after TCRdb ran MiXCR on the multiplex PCR reads. The table has 500,000 or so distinct CDR3 sequences, roughly 16% seen once. Time point in this sample: newly diagnosed GD, antithyroid drugs for less than 3 months. Following extraction of RNA from PBMCs, that RNA was used to make the TCR library. Trimming took off 6 bases at V and 3 bases at J, with 7 bases between the two ends. Germline values: CDR1 WSHSY, CDR2 SAAADI. The CDR3 totals 12 residues. The same sample was also used in a study of T cells in Graves' hyperthyroidism and ophthalmopathy. That source notes: The HTBI primer set drove a first-round RT-PCR of the TCR CDR3.

This TCR was recovered from a woman aged 35-65 years with Graves disease. The sequenced sample was peripheral blood mononuclear cells (PBMCs), obtained at new diagnosis, from a patient treated with antithyroid drugs. The V and J genes are TRBV10-2 and TRBJ2-3; no definite D call. CDR3 bases: TGCGCCAGCAGCCTTCTGACAGATACGCAGTATTTT. Its translation: CASSLLTDTQYF.